This T cell receptor (beta chain) was found in a study of response to subunit inactivated influenza vaccine. This CDR3 region has 17 residues. With V trimmed by 3 bases and J by 0 bases, 7 bases remained unmatched. Germline CDR1 is SEHNR and CDR2 is FQNEAQ (reference sequence). Study-level results: T cells newly recruited by each seasonal influenza vaccination are few, the authors suggested.

Concerning this clonotype itself: Its antigen is unknown.

One entry per CDR3 protein results from TCRdb running MiXCR on the RT-PCR reads. The sample contains under 850,000 distinct CDR3 sequences, about a fifth of which appear only once. V is TRBV7-9 and J is TRBJ2-3; 9 bases map to TRBD1. The source is a man aged 50 or older who received an inactivated influenza vaccine. Sequenced here: PBMCs from blood, sampled 4 to 6 days after vaccination. CDR3 region: CASSFGGTGSSTDTQYF. In DNA, the CDR3 is TGTGCCAGCAGCTTCGGAGGGACAGGGTCAAGCACAGATACGCAGTATTTT.